This T cell receptor beta chain came from a study of blood T cell repertoires in COVID-19. Study overall: Nucleic acid was either cDNA or gDNA, and it came from T cells, B-cell-depleted T cells, or PBMCs.

After removal of 4 bases from V and 5 bases from J, the junction contained 21 bases not matched to a gene. This CDR3 has 19 residues. Per germline, CDR1 SGDLS and CDR2 YYNGEE. Profiling relied on immunoSEQ multiplex PCR, and the TCRdb table lists in-frame clones only, not all of them. This table holds tens of thousands of clones, around 82% found once. Sequencing input: peripheral blood. This receptor was taken from a human donor in a cohort sampled during active COVID-19. V gene TRBV9 combines with J gene TRBJ1-2; TRBD1 matches 9 bases. CDR3 bases: TGTGCCAGCAGCAACAGATTCCGGGACAGGGTCGGCTCTCGGTATGGCTACACCTTC. Translated: CASSNRFRDRVGSRYGYTF.